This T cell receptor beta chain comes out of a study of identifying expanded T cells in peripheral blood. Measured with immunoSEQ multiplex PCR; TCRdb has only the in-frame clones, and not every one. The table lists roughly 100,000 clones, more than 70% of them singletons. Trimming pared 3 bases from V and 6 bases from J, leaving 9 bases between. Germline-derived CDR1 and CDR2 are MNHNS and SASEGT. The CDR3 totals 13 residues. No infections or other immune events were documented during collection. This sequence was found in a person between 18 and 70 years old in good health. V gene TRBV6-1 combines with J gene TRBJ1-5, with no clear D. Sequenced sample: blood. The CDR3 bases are TGTGCCAGCAGTGATCGGCGTTCTCAGCCCCAGCATTTT. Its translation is CASSDRRSQPQHF.